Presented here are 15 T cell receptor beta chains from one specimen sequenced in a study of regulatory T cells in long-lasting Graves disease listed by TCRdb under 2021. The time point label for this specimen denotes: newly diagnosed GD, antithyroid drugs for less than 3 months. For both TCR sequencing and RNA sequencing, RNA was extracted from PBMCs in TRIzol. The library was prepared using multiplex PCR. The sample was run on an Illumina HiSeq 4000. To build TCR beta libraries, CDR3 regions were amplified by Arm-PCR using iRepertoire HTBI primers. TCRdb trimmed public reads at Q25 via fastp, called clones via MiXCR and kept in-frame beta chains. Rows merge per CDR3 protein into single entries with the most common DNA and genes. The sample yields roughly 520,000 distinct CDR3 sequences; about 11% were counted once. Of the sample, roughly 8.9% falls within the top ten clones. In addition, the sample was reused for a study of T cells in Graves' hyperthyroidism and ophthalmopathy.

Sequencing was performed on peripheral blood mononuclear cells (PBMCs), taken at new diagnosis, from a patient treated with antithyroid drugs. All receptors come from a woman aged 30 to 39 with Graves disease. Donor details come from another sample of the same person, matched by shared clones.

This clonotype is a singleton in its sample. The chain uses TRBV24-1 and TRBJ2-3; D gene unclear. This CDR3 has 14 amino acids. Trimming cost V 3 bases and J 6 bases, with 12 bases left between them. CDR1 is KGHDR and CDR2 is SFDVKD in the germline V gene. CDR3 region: CATSDGTLSDTQYF. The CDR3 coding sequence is TGTGCCACCAGTGATGGCACGCTTTCGGATACGCAGTATTTT.

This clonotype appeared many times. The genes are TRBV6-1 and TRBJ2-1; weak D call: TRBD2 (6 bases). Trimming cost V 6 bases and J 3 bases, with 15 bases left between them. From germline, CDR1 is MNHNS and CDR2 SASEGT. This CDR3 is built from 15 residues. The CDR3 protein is CASSSGLRNYNEQFF. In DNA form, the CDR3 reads TGTGCCAGCAGCTCGGGACTGAGGAACTACAATGAGCAGTTCTTC.

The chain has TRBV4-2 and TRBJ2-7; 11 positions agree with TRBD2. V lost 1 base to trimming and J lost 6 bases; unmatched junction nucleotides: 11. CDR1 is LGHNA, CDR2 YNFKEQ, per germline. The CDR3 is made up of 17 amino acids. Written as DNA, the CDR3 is TGTGCCAGCAGCCAAGGTTTAGCGGGAGGGCCGGGCGCCGAGCAGTACTTC. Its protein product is CASSQGLAGGPGAEQYF.

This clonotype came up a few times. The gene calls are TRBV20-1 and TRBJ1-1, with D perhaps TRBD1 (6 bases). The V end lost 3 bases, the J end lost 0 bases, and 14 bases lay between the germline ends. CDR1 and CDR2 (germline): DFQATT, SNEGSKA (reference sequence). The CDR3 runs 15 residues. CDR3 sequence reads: CSARDRNLVNTEAFF. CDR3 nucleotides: TGCAGTGCTAGGGACAGAAACTTAGTGAACACTGAAGCTTTCTTT.

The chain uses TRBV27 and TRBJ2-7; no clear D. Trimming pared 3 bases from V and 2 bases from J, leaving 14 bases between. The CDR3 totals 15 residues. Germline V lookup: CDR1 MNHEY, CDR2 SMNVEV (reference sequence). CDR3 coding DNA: TGTGCCAGCAGTTTTTTAACTAACGTCGCCTACGAGCAGTACTTC. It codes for CASSFLTNVAYEQYF.

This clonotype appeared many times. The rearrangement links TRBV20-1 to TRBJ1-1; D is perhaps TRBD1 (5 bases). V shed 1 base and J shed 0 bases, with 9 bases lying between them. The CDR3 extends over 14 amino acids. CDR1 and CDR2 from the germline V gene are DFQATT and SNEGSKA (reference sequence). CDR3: CSARATDVNTEAFF. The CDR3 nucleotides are TGCAGTGCTAGAGCGACAGACGTGAACACTGAAGCTTTCTTT.

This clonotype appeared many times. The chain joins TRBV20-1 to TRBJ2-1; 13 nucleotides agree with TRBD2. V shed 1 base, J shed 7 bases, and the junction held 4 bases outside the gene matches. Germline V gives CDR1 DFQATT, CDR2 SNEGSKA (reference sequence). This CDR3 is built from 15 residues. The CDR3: CSARGLAGGGNEQFF. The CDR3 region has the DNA TGCAGTGCTAGAGGACTAGCGGGAGGAGGTAATGAGCAGTTCTTC.

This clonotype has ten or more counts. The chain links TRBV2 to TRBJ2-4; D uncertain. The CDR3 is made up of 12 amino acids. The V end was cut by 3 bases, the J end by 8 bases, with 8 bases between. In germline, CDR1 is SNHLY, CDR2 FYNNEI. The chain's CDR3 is CASSDYGHIQYF. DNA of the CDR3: TGTGCCAGCAGTGATTACGGGCACATTCAGTACTTC. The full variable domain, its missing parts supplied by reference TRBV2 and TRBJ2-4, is EPEVTQTPSHQVTQMGQEVILRCVPISNHLYFYWYRQILGQKVEFLVSFYNNEISEKSEIFDDQFSVERPDGSNFTLKIRSTKLEDSAMYFCASSDYGHIQYFGAGTRLSVL.

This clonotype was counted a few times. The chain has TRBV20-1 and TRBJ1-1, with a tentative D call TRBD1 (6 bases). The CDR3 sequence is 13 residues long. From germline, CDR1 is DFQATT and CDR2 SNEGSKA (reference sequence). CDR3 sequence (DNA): TGCAGCGCTGGGGGGGGGGGCGCGACTGAAGCTTTCTTT. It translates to CSAGGGGATEAFF.

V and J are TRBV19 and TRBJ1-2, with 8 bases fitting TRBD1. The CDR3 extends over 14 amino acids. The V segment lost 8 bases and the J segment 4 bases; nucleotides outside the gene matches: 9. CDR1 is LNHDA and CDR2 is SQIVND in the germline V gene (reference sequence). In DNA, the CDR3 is TGTGCCAGTTCTCGGACAGGGTTAACCTATGGCTACACCTTC. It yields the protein CASSRTGLTYGYTF.

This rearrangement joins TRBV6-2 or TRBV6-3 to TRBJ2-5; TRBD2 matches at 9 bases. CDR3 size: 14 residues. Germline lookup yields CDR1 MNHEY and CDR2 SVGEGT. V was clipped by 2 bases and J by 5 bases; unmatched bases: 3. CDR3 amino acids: CASSYAGGGETQYF. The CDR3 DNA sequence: TGTGCCAGCAGTTACGCGGGAGGGGGGGAGACCCAGTACTTC.

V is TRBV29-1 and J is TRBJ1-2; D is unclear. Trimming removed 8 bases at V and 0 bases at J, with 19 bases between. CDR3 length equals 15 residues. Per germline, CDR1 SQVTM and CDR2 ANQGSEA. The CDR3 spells CSSRVPVGPNYGYTF. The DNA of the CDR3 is TGCAGCTCCCGTGTTCCAGTTGGGCCTAACTATGGCTACACCTTC.

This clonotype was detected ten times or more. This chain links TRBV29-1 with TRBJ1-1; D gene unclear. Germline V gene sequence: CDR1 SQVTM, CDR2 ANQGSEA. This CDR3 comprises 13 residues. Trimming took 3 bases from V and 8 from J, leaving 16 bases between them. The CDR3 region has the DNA TGCAGCGTTGAGGTCCACGAAGAGTCAGAAGCTTTCTTT. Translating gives CSVEVHEESEAFF.

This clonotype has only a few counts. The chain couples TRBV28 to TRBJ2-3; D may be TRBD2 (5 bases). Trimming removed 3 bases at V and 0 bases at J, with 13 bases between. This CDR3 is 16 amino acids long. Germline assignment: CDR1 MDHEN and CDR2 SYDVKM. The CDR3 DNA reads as TGTGCCAGCAGTTTCCCTGGAGGACTTAGCACAGATACGCAGTATTTT. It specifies CASSFPGGLSTDTQYF. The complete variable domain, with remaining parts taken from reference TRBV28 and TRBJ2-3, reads DVKVTQSSRYLVKRTGEKVFLECVQDMDHENMFWYRQDPGLGLRLIYFSYDVKMKEKGDIPEGYSVSREKKERFSLILESASTNQTSMYLCASSFPGGLSTDTQYFGPGTRLTVL.

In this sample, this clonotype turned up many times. CDR3 region: CATSEARAHADTQYF. The CDR3, as DNA: TGTGCCACCAGTGAAGCCAGAGCTCATGCAGATACGCAGTATTTT. The rearrangement uses TRBV24-1 and TRBJ2-3; D unclear. The CDR3 runs 15 residues. V lost 4 bases, J lost 4 bases, and 14 bases lay in between. The germline V gene has CDR1 KGHDR and CDR2 SFDVKD.